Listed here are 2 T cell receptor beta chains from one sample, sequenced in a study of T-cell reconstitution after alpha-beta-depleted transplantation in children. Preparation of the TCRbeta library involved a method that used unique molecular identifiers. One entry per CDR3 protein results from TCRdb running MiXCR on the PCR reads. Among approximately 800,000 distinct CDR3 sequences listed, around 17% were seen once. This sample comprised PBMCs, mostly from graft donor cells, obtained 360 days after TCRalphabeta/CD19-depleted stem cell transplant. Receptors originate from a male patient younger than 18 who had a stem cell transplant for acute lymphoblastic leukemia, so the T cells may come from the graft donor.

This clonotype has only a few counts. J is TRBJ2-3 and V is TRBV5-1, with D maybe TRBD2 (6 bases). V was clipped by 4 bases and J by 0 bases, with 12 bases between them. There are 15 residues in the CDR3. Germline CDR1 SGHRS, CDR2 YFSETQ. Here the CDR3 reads CASSTGLPSTDTQYF. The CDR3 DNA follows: TGCGCCAGCAGCACCGGACTACCCAGCACAGATACGCAGTATTTT.

The CDR3 spells CASSAPGPTYEQYF. The CDR3 coding sequence is TGTGCCAGCAGTGCACCAGGCCCGACCTACGAGCAGTACTTC. This sequence joins TRBV2 and TRBJ2-7; D not certain. The V end lost 4 bases, the J end lost 2 bases, and 12 bases lay between the germline ends. CDR3 length: 14 residues. CDR1 is SNHLY, CDR2 FYNNEI, per germline. Based on the CDR3 plus reference TRBV2 and TRBJ2-7, the full variable domain is EPEVTQTPSHQVTQMGQEVILRCVPISNHLYFYWYRQILGQKVEFLVSFYNNEISEKSEIFDDQFSVERPDGSNFTLKIRSTKLEDSAMYFCASSAPGPTYEQYFGPGTRLTVT.